A selection of T cell receptor beta chains follows, all from one sample in a study of neurological immune-mediated disorders. TCRdb redid the calling of the 5' RACE reads with MiXCR, one entry per CDR3 protein. This table has approximately 100,000 distinct CDR3 sequences, roughly 3.5% appearing once. The sequencing sample was made of PBMCs. The receptor source for this set is a woman in her late teens or twenties with multiple sclerosis. The conserved cysteine and the conserved F or W are not part of the CDR3 here.

cdr3_aa v_call
SVVLVAGGFADTQY TRBV29-1
ATSGGSLGEQF TRBV24-1
SAPSGPYNEQF TRBV20-1
SASLSGRQETQY TRBV20-1
SAKDRYSNQPQH TRBV20-1
ASSPAGQGSYEQY TRBV12-3/TRBV12-4
ASSKGLAWDTGELF TRBV19
ASSLAGESWNEQF TRBV5-8
ASSKSQGPGNTIY TRBV4-1
SVGTYGAGELF TRBV29-1
ASSYSMVAQETQY TRBV6-5
ASRGRNKYEQY TRBV6-2/TRBV6-3
ASSPRQGVLNTEAF TRBV18
ATGRGIQETQY TRBV19